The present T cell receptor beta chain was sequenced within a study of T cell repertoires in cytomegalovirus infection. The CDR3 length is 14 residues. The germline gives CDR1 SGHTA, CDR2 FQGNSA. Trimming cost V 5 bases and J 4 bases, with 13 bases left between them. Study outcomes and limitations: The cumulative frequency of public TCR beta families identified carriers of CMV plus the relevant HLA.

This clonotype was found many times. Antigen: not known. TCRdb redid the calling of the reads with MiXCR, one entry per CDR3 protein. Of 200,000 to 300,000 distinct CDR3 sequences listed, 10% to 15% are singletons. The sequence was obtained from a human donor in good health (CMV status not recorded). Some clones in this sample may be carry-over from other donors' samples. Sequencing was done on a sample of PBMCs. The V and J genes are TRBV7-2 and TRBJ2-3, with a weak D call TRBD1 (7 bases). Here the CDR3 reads CASSPEGASDTQYF. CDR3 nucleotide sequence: TGTGCCAGCAGCCCGGAGGGGGCGTCAGATACGCAGTATTTT. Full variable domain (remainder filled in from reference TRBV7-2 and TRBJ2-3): GAGVSQSPSNKVTEKGKDVELRCDPISGHTALYWYRQSLGQGLEFLIYFQGNSAPDKSGLPSDRFSAERTGGSVSTLTIQRTQQEDSAVYLCASSPEGASDTQYFGPGTRLTVL.